The 12 T cell receptor beta chains listed next were all sequenced from one sample in a study of T cell clones after liver transplantation. TCRdb's table, derived via immunoSEQ multiplex PCR, lists solely in-frame clones and lacks some. The data hold 45,000 to 60,000 clones, with 70% to 80% observed a single time. The specimen was CD4+ T cells from blood, collected at the approximately 16-month timepoint. These receptors all come from a human patient who received a liver transplant. Part of the T cell pool may stem from the graft donor.

The gene calls are TRBV2 and TRBJ1-2, with D possibly TRBD1 on 6 matching bases. CDR1 and CDR2 (germline): SNHLY, FYNNEI. Trimming cost V 8 bases and J 8 bases, with 18 bases left between them. CDR3 size: 13 residues. CDR3 residues: CASAPPGALGYTF. In nucleotides, the CDR3 is TGTGCCAGCGCTCCACCAGGGGCGCTCGGCTACACCTTC.

This clone appeared once. The V gene is TRBV27, the J gene TRBJ2-2; D tentatively fits TRBD1 or TRBD2 (5 bases each). This CDR3 spans 14 amino acids. Germline V gene lookup returns CDR1 MNHEY and CDR2 SMNVEV (reference sequence). V was pared by 4 bases and J by 6 bases, with 12 bases between. CDR3 in amino acids: CASSSYGGPGELFF. CDR3 nucleotide sequence: TGTGCCAGCAGTTCGTATGGGGGACCCGGGGAGCTGTTTTTT.

V and J are TRBV9 and TRBJ2-2, with D tentatively TRBD1 or TRBD2 (5 bases each). The CDR3 is 16 residues long. V dropped 0 bases and J dropped 7 bases, with 16 bases sitting between them. In germline, CDR1 is SGDLS, CDR2 YYNGEE. CDR3: CASSVGARGRSGELFF. CDR3 DNA: TGTGCCAGCAGCGTAGGAGCCCGGGGACGGAGCGGGGAGCTGTTTTTT. Based on the CDR3 plus reference TRBV9 and TRBJ2-2, the full variable domain is DSGVTQTPKHLITATGQRVTLRCSPRSGDLSVYWYQQSLDQGLQFLIQYYNGEERAKGNILERFSAQQFPDLHSELNLSSLELGDSALYFCASSVGARGRSGELFFGEGSRLTVL.

The rearrangement uses TRBV30 and TRBJ2-3; unclear D gene. The V gene lost 5 bases and the J gene lost 3 bases, with 12 bases spanning the gap. Germline V CDR1 and CDR2: GTSNPN, SVGIG (reference sequence). The length of the CDR3 is 13 residues. As DNA, the CDR3 is TGTGCCTGGTCTTTTGGTTTAACAGATACGCAGTATTTT. Residues: CAWSFGLTDTQYF.

The chain carries TRBV28 and TRBJ1-6; D unclear. Germline V gene sequence: CDR1 MDHEN, CDR2 SYDVKM. This CDR3 is 15 amino acids long. V lost 3 bases and J lost 0, with 6 bases in between. The CDR3 DNA is TGTGCCAGCAGTTTCGACGCCTCCTATAATTCACCCCTCCACTTT. Translation gives CASSFDASYNSPLHF.

In the case of this clone: Compared with germline, one end of the junction differs, possibly owing to a read error. V usage is TRBV4-3 and J usage is TRBJ1-2; 10 bases fit TRBD1. The CDR3 has 15 residues. In germline, CDR1 is LGHNA, CDR2 YSLEER. The CDR3 is CASSQERQGARGYAF. The CDR3 nucleotides read TGCGCCAGCAGCCAAGAGAGACAGGGGGCGCGTGGCTACGCCTTC.

The genes are TRBV28 and TRBJ1-2; 7 bases fit TRBD1. Germline loops: CDR1 MDHEN, CDR2 SYDVKM. The CDR3 has 11 amino acids. V dropped 6 bases and J dropped 8; count of bases not matched to a gene: 3. The CDR3 nucleotides are TGTGCCAGCAGCCAACAGGGGGGCTACACCTTC. Residues: CASSQQGGYTF.

CDR3 region: CATEAPFNEQFF. The CDR3 DNA reads as TGTGCCACAGAGGCCCCTTTCAATGAGCAGTTCTTC. The chain combines TRBV28 with TRBJ2-1; unclear D gene. From germline, CDR1 is MDHEN and CDR2 SYDVKM. Trimming took off 10 bases at V and 6 bases at J, with 13 bases between the two ends. The CDR3 has 12 amino acids.

This clone was observed once. The J gene is TRBJ2-1, the V gene TRBV7-2, with TRBD1 matching 8 bases. This CDR3 has 13 amino acids. CDR1 and CDR2 (germline): SGHTA, FQGNSA. V shed 8 bases, J shed 8 bases, and the junction held 8 bases outside the gene matches. CDR3 DNA: TGTGCCAGCGGACAGGGAGTTAAGGATGAGCAGTTCTTC. Translated, it gives CASGQGVKDEQFF.

V usage is TRBV7-6 and J usage is TRBJ2-7, with TRBD1 as a possible D gene (6 bases). Germline assignment: CDR1 SGHVS and CDR2 FNYEAQ. This CDR3 is 14 amino acids long. The V gene lost 5 bases and the J gene lost 6 bases, with 17 bases spanning the gap. CDR3 sequence (DNA): TGTGCCAGCAGCCACAACTGGACAGTGTTCGAGCAGTACGTC. It specifies CASSHNWTVFEQYV.

This chain joins TRBV7-2 and TRBJ1-2, with D perhaps matching TRBD1 (5 bases). Deletions cut 1 base from V and 6 bases from J, with 9 bases between. This CDR3 is 13 amino acids long. In germline, CDR1 is SGHTA, CDR2 FQGNSA. DNA for the CDR3: TGTGCCAGCAGCTTAGGCAGGGCGGATGGCTACACCTTC. This sequence encodes CASSLGRADGYTF.

This clone was recorded a few times. The chain is built from TRBV7-9 and TRBJ1-6; 8 bases fit TRBD1. This CDR3 is built from 14 residues. Trimming cost V 5 bases and J 9 bases; bases outside gene matches: 6. Germline loops: CDR1 SEHNR, CDR2 FQNEAQ (reference sequence). CDR3 sequence: CASSNGQGPSPLHF. The CDR3 nucleotides are TGTGCCAGCAGCAATGGACAGGGTCCTTCACCCCTCCACTTT.